A single sample is the source of the 8 T cell receptor beta chains below, sequenced in a study of blood T cell repertoires in COVID-19. This table comes from immunoSEQ multiplex PCR, and its TCRdb copy is limited to in-frame clones, with some not included. The sample contains 55,000 or so clones, roughly 89% of which appear only once. Sequencing used peripheral blood. The source of these receptors is a woman aged 60 to 75 with COVID-19, enrolled during active disease.

This chain connects TRBV5-6 to TRBJ2-5; D perhaps matches TRBD1 (5 bases). V lost 4 bases to trimming and J lost 5 bases, with 12 bases between them. The germline V gene has CDR1 SGHDT and CDR2 YYEEEE. The CDR3 is 13 amino acids. Here the CDR3 DNA reads TGTGCCAGCAGCATCGACAGAGGCGAGACCCAGTACTTC. This encodes CASSIDRGETQYF.

The gene calls are TRBV5-6 and TRBJ1-4, with TRBD1 matching 10 bases. V was clipped by 0 bases and J by 6 bases; unmatched bases: 5. The CDR3 is made up of 16 amino acids. Per the germline V gene, CDR1 is SGHDT and CDR2 is YYEEEE. CDR3 loop: CASSLVLGTGDEKLFF. CDR3 coding DNA: TGTGCCAGCAGCTTGGTGTTAGGGACAGGGGATGAAAAACTGTTTTTT.

This rearrangement joins TRBV7-6 to TRBJ2-5; no definite D call. V shed 3 bases and J shed 1 base, with 9 bases lying between them. The germline CDR1 and CDR2 sequences are SGHVS and FNYEAQ. CDR3 size: 14 residues. This CDR3 reads CASSFSRRQETQYF. The CDR3, as DNA: TGTGCCAGCAGCTTCTCCAGGCGCCAAGAGACCCAGTACTTC.

The V and J genes are TRBV5-6 and TRBJ1-3; D gene unclear. This CDR3 has 16 amino acids. Germline CDR1 reads SGHDT; CDR2 reads YYEEEE. V was trimmed by 0 bases and J by 0 bases, leaving 10 bases between them. The DNA of the CDR3 is TGTGCCAGCAGCTTGGTCGGGTTGAGCTCTGGAAACACCATATATTTT. It translates to CASSLVGLSSGNTIYF. Supplemented by reference TRBV5-6 and TRBJ1-3, the full variable domain reads DAGVTQSPTHLIKTRGQQVTLRCSPKSGHDTVSWYQQALGQGPQFIFQYYEEEERQRGNFPDRFSGHQFPNYSSELNVNALLLGDSALYLCASSLVGLSSGNTIYFGEGSWLTVV.

The chain has TRBV9 and TRBJ2-7; 8 bases fit TRBD2. Germline CDR1 reads SGDLS; CDR2 reads YYNGEE. The V and J ends lost 0 bases and 6 bases, in that order; junction bases with no gene match: 8. CDR3 length: 15 residues. The CDR3, as DNA: TGTGCCAGCAGCGTAGGGGCGGGAGGCCCTTTCGAGCAGTACTTC. This translates into CASSVGAGGPFEQYF.

The CDR3 nucleotides are TGCGCCAGCAGCCAAGGGCGGGGGGGCGACTACGAGCAGTACTTC. Its translation: CASSQGRGGDYEQYF. The J gene is TRBJ2-7, the V gene TRBV4-1; 9 bases agree with TRBD2. The length of the CDR3 is 15 residues. Germline CDR1 and CDR2: MGHRA and YSYEKL. Trimming removed 1 base from V and 3 bases from J; junction bases left unmatched: 4.

The V gene is TRBV19, the J gene TRBJ1-1; perhaps TRBD1 as D (5 bases). Germline V gives CDR1 LNHDA, CDR2 SQIVND (reference sequence). The CDR3 spans 14 residues. Between the trimmed V and J ends, which lost 6 bases and 5 bases, there was a span of 16 bases. CDR3 protein: CASRILQVGTEAFF. Written as DNA, the CDR3 is TGTGCCAGTAGAATCTTACAGGTTGGGACTGAAGCTTTCTTT.

This rearrangement joins TRBV5-5 to TRBJ1-6; TRBD1 matches at 10 bases. The CDR3 runs 15 residues. V dropped 4 bases and J dropped 10; count of bases not matched to a gene: 8. Germline CDR1 SGHKS, CDR2 YYEKEE (reference sequence). The CDR3 here is CASSPSGTGVSPLHF. In nucleotides, the CDR3 is TGTGCCAGCAGCCCGTCCGGGACAGGGGTGTCACCCCTCCACTTT. The variable domain in full, completed from reference TRBV5-5 and TRBJ1-6, reads DAGVTQSPTHLIKTRGQQVTLRCSPISGHKSVSWYQQVLGQGPQFIFQYYEKEERGRGNFPDRFSARQFPNYSSELNVNALLLGDSALYLCASSPSGTGVSPLHFGNGTRLTVT.